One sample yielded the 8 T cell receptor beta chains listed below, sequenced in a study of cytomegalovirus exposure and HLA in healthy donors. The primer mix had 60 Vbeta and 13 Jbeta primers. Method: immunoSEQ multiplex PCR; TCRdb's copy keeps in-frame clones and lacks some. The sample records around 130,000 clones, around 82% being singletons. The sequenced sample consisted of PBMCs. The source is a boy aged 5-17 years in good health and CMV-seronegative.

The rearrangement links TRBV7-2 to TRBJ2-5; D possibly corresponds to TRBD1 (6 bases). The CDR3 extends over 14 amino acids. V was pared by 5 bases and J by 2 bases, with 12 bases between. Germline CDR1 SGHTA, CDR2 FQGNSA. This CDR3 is CASSLDREQETQYF. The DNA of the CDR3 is TGTGCCAGCAGCCTGGACAGAGAACAAGAGACCCAGTACTTC. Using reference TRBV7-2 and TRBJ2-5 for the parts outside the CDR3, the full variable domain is GAGVSQSPSNKVTEKGKDVELRCDPISGHTALYWYRQSLGQGLEFLIYFQGNSAPDKSGLPSDRFSAERTGGSVSTLTIQRTQQEDSAVYLCASSLDREQETQYFGPGTRLLVL.

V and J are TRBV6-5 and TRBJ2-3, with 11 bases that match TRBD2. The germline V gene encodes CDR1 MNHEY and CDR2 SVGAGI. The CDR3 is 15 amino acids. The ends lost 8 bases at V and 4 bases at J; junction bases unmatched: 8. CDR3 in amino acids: CASVPTSGSADTQYF. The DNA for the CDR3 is TGTGCCAGCGTACCAACTAGCGGGAGTGCAGATACGCAGTATTTT.

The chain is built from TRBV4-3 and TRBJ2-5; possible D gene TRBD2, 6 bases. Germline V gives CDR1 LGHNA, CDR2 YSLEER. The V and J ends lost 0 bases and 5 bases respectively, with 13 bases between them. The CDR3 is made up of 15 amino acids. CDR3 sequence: CASSQDSGVGETQYF. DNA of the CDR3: TGCGCCAGCAGCCAAGACTCGGGAGTAGGGGAGACCCAGTACTTC.

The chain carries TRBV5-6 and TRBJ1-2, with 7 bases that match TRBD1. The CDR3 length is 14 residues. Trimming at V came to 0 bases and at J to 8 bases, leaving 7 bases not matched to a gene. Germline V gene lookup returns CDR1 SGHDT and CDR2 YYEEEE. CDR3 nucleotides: TGTGCCAGCAGCTTGGCGGGGCAGGGGGGCGGCTACACCTTC. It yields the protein CASSLAGQGGGYTF.

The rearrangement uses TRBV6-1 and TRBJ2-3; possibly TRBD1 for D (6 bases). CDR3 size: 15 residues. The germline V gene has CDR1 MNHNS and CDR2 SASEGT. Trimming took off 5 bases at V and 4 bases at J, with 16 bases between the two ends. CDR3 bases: TGTGCCAGCAGTCCCCAAAGGACAGTCGCAGATACGCAGTATTTT. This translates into CASSPQRTVADTQYF.

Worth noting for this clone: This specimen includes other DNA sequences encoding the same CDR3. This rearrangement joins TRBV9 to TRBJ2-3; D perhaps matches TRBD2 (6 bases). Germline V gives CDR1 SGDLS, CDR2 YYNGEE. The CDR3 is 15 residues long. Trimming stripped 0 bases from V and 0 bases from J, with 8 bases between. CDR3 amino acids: CASSVDGTSTDTQYF. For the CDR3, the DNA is TGTGCCAGCAGCGTAGATGGGACTAGCACAGATACGCAGTATTTT.

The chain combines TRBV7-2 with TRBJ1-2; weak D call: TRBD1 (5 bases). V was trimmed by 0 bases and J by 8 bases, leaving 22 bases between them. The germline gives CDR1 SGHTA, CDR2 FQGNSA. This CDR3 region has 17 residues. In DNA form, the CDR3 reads TGTGCCAGCAGCTTAGCGGGGCAGGAAGCAGGTACGAAGGGCTACACCTTC. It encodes CASSLAGQEAGTKGYTF.

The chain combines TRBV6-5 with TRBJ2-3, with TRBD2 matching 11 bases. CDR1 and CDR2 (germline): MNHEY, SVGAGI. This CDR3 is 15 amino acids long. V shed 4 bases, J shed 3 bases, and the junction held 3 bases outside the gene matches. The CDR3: CASSFLAGGTDTQYF. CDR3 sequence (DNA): TGTGCCAGCAGTTTCCTAGCGGGAGGTACAGATACGCAGTATTTT.